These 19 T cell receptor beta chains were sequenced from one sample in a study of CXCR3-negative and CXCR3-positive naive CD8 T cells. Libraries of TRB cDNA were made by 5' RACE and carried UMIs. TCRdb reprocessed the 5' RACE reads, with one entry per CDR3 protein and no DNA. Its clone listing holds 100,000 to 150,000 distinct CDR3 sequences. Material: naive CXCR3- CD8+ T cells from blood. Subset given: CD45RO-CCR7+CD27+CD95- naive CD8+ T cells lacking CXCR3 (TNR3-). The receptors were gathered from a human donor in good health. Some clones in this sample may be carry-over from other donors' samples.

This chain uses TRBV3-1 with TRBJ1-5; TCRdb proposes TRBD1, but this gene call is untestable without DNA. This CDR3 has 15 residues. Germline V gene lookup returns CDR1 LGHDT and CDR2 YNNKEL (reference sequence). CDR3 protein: CASSRTGGKNQPQHF.

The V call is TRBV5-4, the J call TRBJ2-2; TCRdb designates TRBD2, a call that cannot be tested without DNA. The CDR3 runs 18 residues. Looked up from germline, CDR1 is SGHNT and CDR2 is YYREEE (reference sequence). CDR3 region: CASSPSSGSTLMGGELFF. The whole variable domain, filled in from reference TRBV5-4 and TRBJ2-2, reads ETGVTQSPTHLIKTRGQQVTLRCSSQSGHNTVSWYQQALGQGPQFIFQYYREEENGRGNFPPRFSGLQFPNYSSELNVNALELDDSALYLCASSPSSGSTLMGGELFFGEGSRLTVL.

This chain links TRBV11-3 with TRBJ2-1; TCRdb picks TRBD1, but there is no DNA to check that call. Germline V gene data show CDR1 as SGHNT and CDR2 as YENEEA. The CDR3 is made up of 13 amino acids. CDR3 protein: CASSPGTFNEQFF.

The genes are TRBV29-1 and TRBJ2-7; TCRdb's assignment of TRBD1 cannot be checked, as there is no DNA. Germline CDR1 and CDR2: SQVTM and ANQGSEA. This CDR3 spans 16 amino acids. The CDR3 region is CSVEDRGNRVAYEQYF.

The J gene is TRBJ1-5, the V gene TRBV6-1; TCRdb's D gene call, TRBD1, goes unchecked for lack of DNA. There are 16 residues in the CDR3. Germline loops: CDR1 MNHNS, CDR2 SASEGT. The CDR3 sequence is CASIPGTGDSNQPQHF.

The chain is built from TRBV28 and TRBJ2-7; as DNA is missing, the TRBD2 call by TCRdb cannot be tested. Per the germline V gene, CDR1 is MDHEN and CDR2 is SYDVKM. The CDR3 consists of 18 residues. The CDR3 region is CATDPIRLAGGSSYEQYF.

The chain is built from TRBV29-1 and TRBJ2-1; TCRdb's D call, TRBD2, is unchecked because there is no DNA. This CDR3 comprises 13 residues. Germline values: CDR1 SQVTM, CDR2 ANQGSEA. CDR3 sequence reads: CSVRPSASNEQFF.

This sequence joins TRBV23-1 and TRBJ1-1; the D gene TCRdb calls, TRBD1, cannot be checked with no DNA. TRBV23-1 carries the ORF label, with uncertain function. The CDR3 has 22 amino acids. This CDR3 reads CASSPYQLTGGSWGLQNTEAFF.

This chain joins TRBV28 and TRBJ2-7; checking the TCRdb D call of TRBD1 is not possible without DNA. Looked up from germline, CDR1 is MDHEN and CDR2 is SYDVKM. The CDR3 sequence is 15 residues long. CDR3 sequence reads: CASSSYRGPSYEQYF.

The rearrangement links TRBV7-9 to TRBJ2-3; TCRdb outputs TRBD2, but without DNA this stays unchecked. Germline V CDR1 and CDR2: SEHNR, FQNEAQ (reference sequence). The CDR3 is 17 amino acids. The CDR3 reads CASRPGLAGASGDTQYF.

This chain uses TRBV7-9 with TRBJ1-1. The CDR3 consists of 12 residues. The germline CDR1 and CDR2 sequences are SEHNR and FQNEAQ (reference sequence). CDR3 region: CASSFKYGGGIF.

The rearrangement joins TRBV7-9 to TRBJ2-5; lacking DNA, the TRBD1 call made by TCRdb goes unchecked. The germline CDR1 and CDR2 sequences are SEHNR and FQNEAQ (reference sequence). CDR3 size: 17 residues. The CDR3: CASSLRDTVIGSETQYF. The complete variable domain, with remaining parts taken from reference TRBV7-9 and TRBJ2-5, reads DTGVSQNPRHKITKRGQNVTFRCDPISEHNRLYWYRQTLGQGPEFLTYFQNEAQLEKSRLLSDRFSAERPKGSFSTLEIQRTEQGDSAMYLCASSLRDTVIGSETQYFGPGTRLLVL.

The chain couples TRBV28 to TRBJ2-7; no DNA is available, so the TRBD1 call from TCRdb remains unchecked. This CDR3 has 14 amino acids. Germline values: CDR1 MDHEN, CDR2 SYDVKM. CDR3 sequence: CASSPLDRRYEQYF.

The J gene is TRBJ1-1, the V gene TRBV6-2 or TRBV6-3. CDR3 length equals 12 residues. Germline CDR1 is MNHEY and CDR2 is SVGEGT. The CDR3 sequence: CASSSGGTEAFF.

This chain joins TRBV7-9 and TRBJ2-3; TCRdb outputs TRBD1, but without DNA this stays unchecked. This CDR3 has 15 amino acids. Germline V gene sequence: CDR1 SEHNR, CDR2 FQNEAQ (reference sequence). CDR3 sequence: CASSLARGVTDTQYF.

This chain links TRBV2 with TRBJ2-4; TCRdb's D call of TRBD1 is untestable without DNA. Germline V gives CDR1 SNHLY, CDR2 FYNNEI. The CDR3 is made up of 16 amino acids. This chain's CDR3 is CASSVRDRVAKNIQYF.

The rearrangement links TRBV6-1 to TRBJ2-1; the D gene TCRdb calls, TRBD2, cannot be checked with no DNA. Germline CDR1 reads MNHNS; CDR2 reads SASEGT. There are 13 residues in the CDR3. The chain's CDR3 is CASNGPPYNEQFF.

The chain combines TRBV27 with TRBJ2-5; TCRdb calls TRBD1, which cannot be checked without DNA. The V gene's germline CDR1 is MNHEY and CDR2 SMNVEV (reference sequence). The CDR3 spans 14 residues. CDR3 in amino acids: CASSTWDGQETQYF.

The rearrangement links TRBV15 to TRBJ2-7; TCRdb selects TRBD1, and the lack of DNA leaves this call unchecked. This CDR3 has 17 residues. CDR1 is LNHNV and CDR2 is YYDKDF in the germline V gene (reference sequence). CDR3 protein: CATSRETEGDTIYEQYF.